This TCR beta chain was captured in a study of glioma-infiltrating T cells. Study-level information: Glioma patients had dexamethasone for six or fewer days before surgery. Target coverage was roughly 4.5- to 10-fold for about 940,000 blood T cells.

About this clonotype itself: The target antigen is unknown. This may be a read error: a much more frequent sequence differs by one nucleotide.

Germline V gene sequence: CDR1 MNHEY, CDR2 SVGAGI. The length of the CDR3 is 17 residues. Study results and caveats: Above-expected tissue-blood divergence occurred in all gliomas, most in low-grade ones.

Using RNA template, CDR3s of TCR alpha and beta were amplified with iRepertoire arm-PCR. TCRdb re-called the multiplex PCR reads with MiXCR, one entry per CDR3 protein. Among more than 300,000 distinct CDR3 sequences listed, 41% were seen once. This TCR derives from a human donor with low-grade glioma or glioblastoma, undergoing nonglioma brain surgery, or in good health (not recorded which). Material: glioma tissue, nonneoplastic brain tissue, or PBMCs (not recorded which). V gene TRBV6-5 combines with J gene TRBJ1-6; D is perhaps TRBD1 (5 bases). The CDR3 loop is CAGSYSRYDSGGSPLHF. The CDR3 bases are TGTGCCGGCAGTTACTCGAGATACGACAGTGGAGGTTCACCCCTCCACTTT.